The T cell receptor beta chain under discussion was sequenced for a study of blood T cell repertoires in COVID-19 (dated by TCRdb to the early 2020s). For context, the study as a whole: Samples from collaborators originated in the United States, Italy and Spain and spanned both the acute and convalescent phases of COVID-19. The prospective study material was composed of cDNA or gDNA derived from T cells, B-cell-depleted T cells, or PBMCs. Deeply sampled blood TCRbeta repertoires from subjects exposed to, actively infected with, or recovered from COVID-19 were included in the dataset. A freely available public database, intended as a resource for researchers studying the immune response to SARS-CoV-2, is where the repertoires were released. Samples came from the ongoing ImmuneRACE study (first 160 participants) plus 1,254 subjects from 6 global collaborators. Sample metadata almost always included a de-identified subject ID, COVID-19 status, age in years and sex. Where HLA class I and class II types were available, the types were taken from metadata supplied by the sample provider, not from assay-based typing. The paper as a whole reports these results and caveats: Clinical and demographic metadata were provided uncurated, with the amount varying by source and participant.

TCRbeta CDR3 regions were amplified from genomic DNA by means of the immunoSEQ Assay, a bias-controlled multiplex PCR. The authors' analysis ran thus. The number of nucleated cells in each sample was estimated from the amplification of reference gene primers within the assay. To quantify the absolute abundance of each unique TCRbeta CDR3 rearrangement, sequence reads were collapsed and filtered. For each sample, productive Simpson clonality was calculated as the square root of Simpson's diversity index over productive rearrangements. In TCRdb, the immuneACCESS table is reduced to in-frame sequences with V and J assigned. These tables do not hold every clone; where another copy was compared, an unresolved V gene accounts for under half, and the others remain unexplained. V and J calls plus clone size are reproduced from that table; the DNA served to infer D and trimming. This sample gives 450,000 or so clones in total; 85% to 90% of them show up just once. Of the sample, 0.8% to 0.85% falls within the top ten clones.

This clone was seen a few times. Its antigen is not yet known. No much larger clone is present one base from it, and per-base qualities are unavailable. From the cysteine up to the phenylalanine, the CDR3 has a length of 14 residues. Just CDR3 DNA is preserved here, 42 bases in frame from base 1. Reading the germline V gene gives CDR1 SNHLY and CDR2 FYNNEI. V has 10 bases trimmed and J has 3 bases trimmed; junction bases matching no gene number 11. One collaborating source in Seattle enrolled patients while the patients were actively infected and followed the patients over time throughout the course of disease. The collaborating institutions used their own protocols to collect whole blood in K2EDTA tubes. Collaborator samples were shipped for TCRbeta analysis as frozen whole blood, isolated PBMCs, or DNA extracted from either sample type.

The chain uses TRBV2 and TRBJ2-7; TRBD1 lines up with 8 middle nucleotides. The sample was peripheral blood. The sequence was obtained from a man between 18 and 35 years old with COVID-19, enrolled during active disease. The DNA sequence is given as TGTGCCAACTCGGCCGGGACAGGAAGCTACGAGCAGTACTTC. It specifies CANSAGTGSYEQYF. The variable domain in full, with residues beyond the CDR3 obtained from the reference TRBV2 and TRBJ2-7 genes, is EPEVTQTPSHQVTQMGQEVILRCVPISNHLYFYWYRQILGQKVEFLVSFYNNEISEKSEIFDDQFSVERPDGSNFTLKIRSTKLEDSAMYFCANSAGTGSYEQYFGPGTRLTVT.